This note documents a single T cell receptor beta chain sequence. Its antigen is unknown. The missing conserved phenylalanine or tryptophan at the end of this CDR3 makes a read error likely. Germline CDR1 reads LGHDT; CDR2 reads YNNKEL (reference sequence). CDR3 size: 13 residues. V was clipped by 3 bases and J by 10 bases, with 13 bases between them. Using RNA template, CDR3s of TCR alpha and beta were amplified with iRepertoire arm-PCR. MiXCR, run by TCRdb on the multiplex PCR reads, gives a single entry per CDR3 protein. The table has about 210,000 distinct CDR3 sequences, over 30% seen once. These data are taken from a study of glioma-infiltrating T cells. Study findings and constraints: Only very few CDR3 sequences appeared in both tissue and blood. Above-expected tissue-blood divergence occurred in all gliomas, most in low-grade ones.

The sample comprised glioma tissue, nonneoplastic brain tissue, or PBMCs (not recorded which). This clonotype was sampled from a human donor with low-grade glioma or glioblastoma, undergoing nonglioma brain surgery, or in good health (not recorded which). J is TRBJ2-1 and V is TRBV3-1; tentatively, D is TRBD1 (6 bases). In nucleotides, the CDR3 is TGTGCCAGCAGCCAGGGGGCAAATTACGAGCAGTTCCTC. Translating it yields CASSQGANYEQFL.